The 8 T cell receptor beta chains listed next were all sequenced from one sample in a study of T-cell memory formation after mild COVID-19. TCRdb re-called the 5' RACE reads through MiXCR, storing one row per CDR3 protein. In the table there are 40,000 to 60,000 distinct CDR3 sequences, over 8.5% of which are singletons. Sequencing was carried out using PBMCs or a T cell subset sorted from them (not recorded which). Every receptor here comes from an adult woman who had mild COVID-19 (a few samples of this study predate the infection). Cell type and time point are not known.

This clonotype came up many times. The chain employs TRBV6-5 and TRBJ1-5, with TRBD1 identical over 11 bases. This CDR3 comprises 19 residues. After removal of 5 bases from V and 0 bases from J, the junction contained 12 bases not matched to a gene. Looked up from germline, CDR1 is MNHEY and CDR2 is SVGAGI. Here the CDR3 DNA reads TGTGCCAGCAGTAACCATGGACAGGGGGCCCGCTATAGCAATCAGCCCCAGCATTTT. This encodes CASSNHGQGARYSNQPQHF.

This clonotype turned up a few times. The chain links TRBV4-1 to TRBJ2-5; D is perhaps TRBD2 (7 bases). Per germline, CDR1 MGHRA and CDR2 YSYEKL. Trimming removed 4 bases at V and 1 base at J, with 16 bases between. CDR3 length equals 16 residues. CDR3 sequence reads: CASSPIGGGRQETQYF. As DNA, the CDR3 is TGCGCCAGCAGCCCGATAGGGGGGGGCCGCCAAGAGACCCAGTACTTC.

This clonotype was counted between two and nine times. The chain links TRBV29-1 to TRBJ1-2; TRBD1 matches 7 bases. Unmatched junction bases numbered 5, after V lost 1 base and J lost 12 bases. The CDR3 is 11 amino acids. Germline-derived CDR1 and CDR2 are SQVTM and ANQGSEA. This chain's CDR3 is CSVEVADRDTF. The CDR3 bases are TGCAGCGTTGAAGTGGCAGACAGGGACACCTTC. Drawing the rest from reference TRBV29-1 and TRBJ1-2, the complete variable domain is SAVISQKPSRDICQRGTSLTIQCQVDSQVTMMFWYRQQPGQSLTLIATANQGSEATYESGFVIDKFPISRPNLTFSTLTVSNMSPEDSSIYLCSVEVADRDTFGSGTRLTVV.

The chain couples TRBV20-1 to TRBJ2-5; TRBD1 aligns across 9 bases. There are 13 residues in the CDR3. Germline values: CDR1 DFQATT, CDR2 SNEGSKA (reference sequence). Losses at the gene ends were 6 bases for V and 7 bases for J; bases not matched to a gene: 9. This chain's CDR3 is CSAPTPGQGTQYF. In DNA, the CDR3 is TGCAGTGCCCCAACTCCGGGACAGGGGACCCAGTACTTC.

This clonotype was detected many times. The V gene is TRBV7-9, the J gene TRBJ2-7; no clear D. Trimming stripped 5 bases from V and 3 bases from J, with 11 bases between. The CDR3 length is 13 residues. CDR1 is SEHNR, CDR2 FQNEAQ, per germline (reference sequence). The CDR3 DNA is TGTGCCAGCAGCATGATGGACCTCTACGAGCAGTACTTC. Translation gives CASSMMDLYEQYF.

This clonotype occurred a few times. V is TRBV20-1 and J is TRBJ2-3; D is undetermined. With 1 base removed from V and 0 bases from J, the gap between germline ends came to 2 bases. This CDR3 is built from 12 residues. Germline CDR1 is DFQATT and CDR2 is SNEGSKA (reference sequence). The CDR3 DNA sequence: TGCAGTGCTAGAGGGAGCACAGATACGCAGTATTTT. It translates to CSARGSTDTQYF.

This clonotype was counted a few times. This sequence joins TRBV11-2 and TRBJ2-2, with TRBD2 identical over 8 bases. With V trimmed by 5 bases and J by 2 bases, 7 bases remained unmatched. The CDR3 length is 16 residues. From germline, CDR1 is SGHAT and CDR2 FQNNGV. CDR3: CASSPSGGLNTGELFF. Here the CDR3 DNA reads TGTGCCAGCAGCCCAAGCGGGGGCCTAAACACCGGGGAGCTGTTTTTT. Variable domain in full (rest from reference TRBV11-2 and TRBJ2-2): EAGVAQSPRYKIIEKRQSVAFWCNPISGHATLYWYQQILGQGPKLLIQFQNNGVVDDSQLPKDRFSAERLKGVDSTLKIQPAKLEDSAVYLCASSPSGGLNTGELFFGEGSRLTVL.

This clonotype was recorded a few times. This chain links TRBV9 with TRBJ1-6, with TRBD1 matching over 9 bases. CDR1 SGDLS and CDR2 YYNGEE come from the germline V gene. V dropped 0 bases and J dropped 8; count of bases not matched to a gene: 12. This CDR3 has 18 residues. The CDR3 loop is CASSVGTIQGAKDSPLHF. The CDR3 region has the DNA TGTGCCAGCAGCGTAGGAACTATACAGGGGGCGAAAGATTCACCCCTCCACTTT.